Listed below are T cell receptor beta chains from one sample, sequenced in a study of cytomegalovirus exposure and HLA in healthy donors. Clones were read by immunoSEQ multiplex PCR, and TCRdb kept only the in-frame ones, dropping some. The sample holds about 260,000 clones, about 66% seen once. Sample: PBMCs. Receptors were obtained from a female donor in good health and CMV-seronegative. Both conserved end residues are part of each CDR3. A D gene is named only where the DNA matches it firmly. Not every row has a clone size; where given, it reads once, few, many or a size class.

J | size | D | V | CDR3 | DNA
TRBJ1-1 | NA | NA | TRBV4-2 | CASSQGTGTMRAFF | TGTGCCAGCAGCCAAGGAACGGGTACGATGCGAGCTTTCTTT
TRBJ2-1 | once | TRBD2 | TRBV4-2 | CASSQESGSWDEQFF | TGTGCCAGCAGCCAAGAAAGCGGGAGTTGGGATGAGCAGTTCTTC
TRBJ2-7 | NA | NA | TRBV10-2 | CASTLNVYEQYF | TGCGCCAGCACCCTAAATGTCTACGAGCAGTACTTC
TRBJ2-7 | NA | TRBD1 | TRBV18 | CASSKTGGDDQQYF | TGTGCCAGCTCTAAGACAGGGGGCGATGATCAGCAGTACTTC
TRBJ2-3 | NA | TRBD2 | TRBV6-6 | CASSYSDSGTGGTQYF | TGTGCCAGCAGTTACTCGGATAGCGGGACGGGAGGTACGCAGTATTTT
TRBJ2-1 | NA | NA | TRBV2 | CASSSSSNEQFF | TGTGCCAGCAGTTCGTCCAGCAATGAGCAGTTCTTC
TRBJ2-7 | NA | TRBD1 | TRBV10-2 | CASNPGTVHYEQYF | TGCGCCAGCAATCCCGGGACAGTGCACTACGAGCAGTACTTC
TRBJ1-1 | NA | NA | TRBV7-8 | CASSSGGTEAFF | TGTGCCAGCAGCTCCGGAGGCACTGAAGCTTTCTTT
TRBJ1-3 | NA | NA | TRBV6-1 | CASIEGGLGNTIYF | TGTGCCAGCATCGAGGGGGGGCTTGGAAACACCATATATTTT
TRBJ1-5 | NA | NA | TRBV10-2 | CASRTENQPQHF | TGCGCCAGCAGGACAGAGAATCAGCCCCAGCATTTT
TRBJ2-2 | NA | NA | TRBV2 | CATRRTPNTGELFF | TGTGCCACCAGAAGAACTCCGAACACCGGGGAGCTGTTTTTT
TRBJ2-7 | NA | TRBD1 | TRBV14 | CASSQVPGQGSYEQYF | TGTGCCAGCAGCCAAGTCCCGGGACAGGGGTCCTACGAGCAGTACTTC
TRBJ1-3 | NA | NA | TRBV11-3 | CASTPETGGNTIYF | TGTGCCAGCACCCCGGAGACAGGAGGAAACACCATATATTTT
TRBJ2-1 | NA | NA | TRBV7-2 | CASSLEPSLNEQFF | TGTGCCAGCAGCTTAGAGCCTAGCTTGAATGAGCAGTTCTTC
TRBJ1-1 | NA | NA | TRBV7-9 | CASSLPGSLNTEAFF | TGTGCCAGCAGCTTGCCGGGGTCCTTGAACACTGAAGCTTTCTTT
TRBJ1-5 | NA | NA | TRBV2 | CASTGGRFYQPQHF | TGTGCCAGCACGGGGGGGCGATTTTATCAGCCCCAGCATTTT
TRBJ2-1 | few | NA | TRBV5-1 | CASSLIQASSYNEQFF | TGCGCCAGCAGCTTGATCCAAGCGAGCTCCTACAATGAGCAGTTCTTC
TRBJ2-5 | NA | NA | TRBV5-1 | CASSWDKYQETQYF | TGCGCCAGCAGCTGGGACAAGTACCAAGAGACCCAGTACTTC
TRBJ2-7 | NA | TRBD2 | TRBV5-1 | CASSLAGLGGAAYEQYF | TGCGCCAGCAGCTTGGCCGGGCTGGGAGGGGCGGCCTACGAGCAGTACTTC
TRBJ2-7 | NA | TRBD1 | TRBV6-1 | CASSEYERGPYF | TGTGCCAGCAGTGAATATGAGAGGGGGCCATACTTC
TRBJ2-3 | NA | NA | TRBV29-1 | CGVRVTTDTQYF | TGCGGAGTTCGGGTCACAACAGATACGCAGTATTTT
TRBJ1-2 | few | NA | TRBV7-9 | CSSSLGEVHYGYTF | TGTTCCAGCAGCTTAGGTGAGGTCCACTATGGCTACACCTTC
TRBJ2-7 | NA | TRBD1 | TRBV9 | CASSPGTGGGSEQYF | TGTGCCAGCAGCCCCGGGACAGGGGGGGGATCCGAGCAGTACTTC
TRBJ2-1 | few | NA | TRBV9 | CASSVQLQNEQFF | TGTGCCAGCAGCGTCCAACTTCAAAATGAGCAGTTCTTC